This T cell receptor beta chain was documented in a study of cytomegalovirus exposure and HLA in healthy donors. About this clone itself: No antigen is known for it.

Whole-study results and caveats: Earlier findings revealed that most TCR beta V segments proved productive either about 87% or about 30% of the time. A later analysis showed TCR association rates differing by HLA locus, peaking at DRB1 and lowest at HLA-C.

Vbeta (60) and Jbeta (13) primers were used in the PCR. Authors' analysis steps: In a later analysis, the count reached some 88 million unique TCR beta chains, with 8.5 million to 14 million shared. Some clones are missing from TCRdb's copy, which holds only in-frame ones; the method was immunoSEQ multiplex PCR. V, J and clone size reflect that table, while D and trimming were determined from the DNA. The table has 130,000 to 150,000 clones, around 85% seen once; the top ten hold 2.5% to 3.5%. Trimming took off 0 bases at V and 5 bases at J, with 14 bases between the two ends. CDR3 length: 15 amino acids. Per germline, CDR1 SGHRS and CDR2 YFSETQ.

The V and J genes are TRBV5-1 and TRBJ2-5, with D possibly TRBD2 on 7 matching bases. This receptor was obtained from a woman aged 25 to 39 in good health and CMV-seronegative. The sequencing sample was made of PBMCs. The CDR3 protein is CASSLAGGGLETQYF. The CDR3 DNA reads as TGCGCCAGCAGCTTGGCGGGGGGCGGTTTGGAGACCCAGTACTTC.